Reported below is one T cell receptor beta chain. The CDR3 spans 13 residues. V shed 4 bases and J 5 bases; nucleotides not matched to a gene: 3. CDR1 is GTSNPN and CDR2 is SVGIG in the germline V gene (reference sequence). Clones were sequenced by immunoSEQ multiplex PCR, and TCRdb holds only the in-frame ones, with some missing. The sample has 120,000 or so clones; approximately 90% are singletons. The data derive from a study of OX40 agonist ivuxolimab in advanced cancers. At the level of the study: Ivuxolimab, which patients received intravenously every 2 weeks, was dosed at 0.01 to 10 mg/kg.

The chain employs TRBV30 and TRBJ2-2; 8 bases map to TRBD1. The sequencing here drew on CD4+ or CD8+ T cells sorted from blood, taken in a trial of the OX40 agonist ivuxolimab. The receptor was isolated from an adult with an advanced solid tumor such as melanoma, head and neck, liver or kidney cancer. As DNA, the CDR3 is TGTGCCTGGACCAACAGGGGGACCGGGGAGCTGTTTTTT. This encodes CAWTNRGTGELFF.